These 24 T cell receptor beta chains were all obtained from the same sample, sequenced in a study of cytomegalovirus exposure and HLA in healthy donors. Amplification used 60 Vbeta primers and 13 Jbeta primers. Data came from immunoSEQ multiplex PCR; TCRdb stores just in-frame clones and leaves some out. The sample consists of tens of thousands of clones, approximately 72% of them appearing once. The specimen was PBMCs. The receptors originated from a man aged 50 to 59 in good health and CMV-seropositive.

CDR3 nucleotides: TGTGCCAGCAGGGCGGGACAGGGGGTAGGAAAACTGTTTTTT. Translating it yields CASRAGQGVGKLFF. This rearrangement joins TRBV7-8 to TRBJ1-4, with 11 nucleotides matching TRBD1. The ends lost 6 bases at V and 10 bases at J; junction bases unmatched: 7. CDR3 length equals 14 residues. Germline CDR1 reads SGHVS; CDR2 reads FQNEAQ.

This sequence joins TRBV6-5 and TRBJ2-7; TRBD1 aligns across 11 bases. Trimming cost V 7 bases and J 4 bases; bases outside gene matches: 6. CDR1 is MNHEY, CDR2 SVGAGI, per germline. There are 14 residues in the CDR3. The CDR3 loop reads CASTSGTGGYEQYF. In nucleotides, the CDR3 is TGTGCCAGCACCTCCGGGACAGGGGGATACGAGCAGTACTTC.

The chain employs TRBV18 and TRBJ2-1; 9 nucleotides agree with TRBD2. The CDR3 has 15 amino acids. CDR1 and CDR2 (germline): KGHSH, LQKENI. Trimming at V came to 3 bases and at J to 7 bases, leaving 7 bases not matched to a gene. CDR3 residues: CASSPGVAGDNEQFF. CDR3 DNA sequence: TGTGCCAGCTCACCCGGGGTAGCGGGAGATAATGAGCAGTTCTTC. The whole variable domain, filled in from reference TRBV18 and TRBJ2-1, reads NAGVMQNPRHLVRRRGQEARLRCSPMKGHSHVYWYRQLPEEGLKFMVYLQKENIIDESGMPKERFSAEFPKEGPSILRIQQVVRGDSAAYFCASSPGVAGDNEQFFGPGTRLTVL.

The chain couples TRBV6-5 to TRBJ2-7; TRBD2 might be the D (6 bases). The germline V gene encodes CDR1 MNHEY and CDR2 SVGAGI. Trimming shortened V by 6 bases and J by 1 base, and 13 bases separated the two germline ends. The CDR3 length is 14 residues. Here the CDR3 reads CASRRGFASYEQYF. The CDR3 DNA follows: TGTGCCAGCAGACGGGGGTTTGCATCCTACGAGCAGTACTTC.

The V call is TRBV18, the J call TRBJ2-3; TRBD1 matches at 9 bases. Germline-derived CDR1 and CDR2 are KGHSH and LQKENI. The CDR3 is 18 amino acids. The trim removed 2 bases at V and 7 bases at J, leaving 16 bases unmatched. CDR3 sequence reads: CASSPSERIVDRGNTQYF. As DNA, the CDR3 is TGTGCCAGCTCACCATCTGAACGGATCGTCGACAGGGGGAATACGCAGTATTTT.

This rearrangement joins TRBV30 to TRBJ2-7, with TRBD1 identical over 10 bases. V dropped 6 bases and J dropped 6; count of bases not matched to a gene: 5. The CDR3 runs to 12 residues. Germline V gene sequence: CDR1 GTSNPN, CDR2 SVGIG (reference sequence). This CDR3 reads CACGTGVFEQYF. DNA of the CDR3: TGTGCCTGCGGGACAGGGGTTTTCGAGCAGTACTTC. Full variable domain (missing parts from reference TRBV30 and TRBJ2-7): SQTIHQWPATLVQPVGSPLSLECTVEGTSNPNLYWYRQAAGRGLQLLFYSVGIGQISSEVPQNLSASRPQDRQFILSSKKLLLSDSGFYLCACGTGVFEQYFGPGTRLTVT.

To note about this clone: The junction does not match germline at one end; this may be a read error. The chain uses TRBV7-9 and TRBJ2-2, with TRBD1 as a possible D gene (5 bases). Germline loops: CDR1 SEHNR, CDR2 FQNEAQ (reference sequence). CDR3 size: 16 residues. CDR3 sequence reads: CSSSSPRTTNAGELFF. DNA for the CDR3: TGTTCCAGCAGCTCCCCTAGGACAACTAACGCCGGGGAGCTGTTTTTT.

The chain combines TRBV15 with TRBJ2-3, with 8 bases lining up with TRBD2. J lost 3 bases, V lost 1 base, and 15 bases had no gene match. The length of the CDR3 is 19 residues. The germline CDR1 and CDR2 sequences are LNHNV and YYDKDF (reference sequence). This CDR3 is CATSRAGSGGPTSTDTQYF. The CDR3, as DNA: TGTGCCACCAGCAGAGCTGGATCGGGGGGGCCGACATCGACAGATACGCAGTATTTT.

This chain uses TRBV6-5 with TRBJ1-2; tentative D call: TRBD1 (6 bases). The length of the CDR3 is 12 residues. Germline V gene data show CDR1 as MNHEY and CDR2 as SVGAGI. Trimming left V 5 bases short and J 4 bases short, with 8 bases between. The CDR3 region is CASSETGYGYTF. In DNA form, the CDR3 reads TGTGCCAGCAGTGAGACAGGCTATGGCTACACCTTC.

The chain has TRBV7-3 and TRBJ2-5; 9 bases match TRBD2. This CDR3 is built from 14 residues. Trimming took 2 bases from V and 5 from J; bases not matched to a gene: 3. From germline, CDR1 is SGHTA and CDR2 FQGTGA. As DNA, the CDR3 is TGTGCCAGCAGCTTAGCGGGGGGGAGGGAGACCCAGTACTTC. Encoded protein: CASSLAGGRETQYF.

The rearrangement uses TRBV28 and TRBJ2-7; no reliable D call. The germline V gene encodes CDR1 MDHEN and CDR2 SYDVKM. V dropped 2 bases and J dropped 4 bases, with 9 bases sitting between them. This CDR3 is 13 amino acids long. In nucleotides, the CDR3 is TGTGCCAGCAGTTTAACAGTCCAGTACGAGCAGTACTTC. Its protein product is CASSLTVQYEQYF.

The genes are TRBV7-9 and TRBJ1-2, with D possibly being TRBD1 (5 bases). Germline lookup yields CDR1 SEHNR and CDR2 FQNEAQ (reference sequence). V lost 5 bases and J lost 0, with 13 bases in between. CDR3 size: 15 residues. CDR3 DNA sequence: TGTGCCAGCAGCATTCAGGGCGGATCTAACTATGGCTACACCTTC. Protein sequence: CASSIQGGSNYGYTF.

CDR3 loop: CASSLGVRPGANVLTF. CDR3 coding DNA: TGCGCCAGCAGCTTGGGGGTGAGGCCTGGGGCCAACGTCCTGACTTTC. The V gene is TRBV5-1, the J gene TRBJ2-6, with unresolved D. In germline, CDR1 is SGHRS, CDR2 YFSETQ. The CDR3 has 16 amino acids. The ends were cut back, 0 bases at V and 2 bases at J, with 9 bases in the middle. The variable domain in full, with the rest retrieved from reference TRBV5-1 and TRBJ2-6, is KAGVTQTPRYLIKTRGQQVTLSCSPISGHRSVSWYQQTPGQGLQFLFEYFSETQRNKGNFPGRFSGRQFSNSRSEMNVSTLELGDSALYLCASSLGVRPGANVLTFGAGSRLTVL.

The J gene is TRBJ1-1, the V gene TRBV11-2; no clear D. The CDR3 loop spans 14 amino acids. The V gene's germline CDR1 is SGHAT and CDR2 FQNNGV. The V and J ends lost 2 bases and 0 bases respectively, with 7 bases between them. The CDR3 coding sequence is TGTGCCAGCAGCTTAAACGGGTTGAACACTGAAGCTTTCTTT. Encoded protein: CASSLNGLNTEAFF.

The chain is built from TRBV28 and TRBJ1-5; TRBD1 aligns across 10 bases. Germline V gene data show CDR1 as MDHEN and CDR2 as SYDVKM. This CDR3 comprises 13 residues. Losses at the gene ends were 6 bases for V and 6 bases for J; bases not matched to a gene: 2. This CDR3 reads CASRTGGGQPQHF. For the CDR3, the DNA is TGTGCCAGCAGGACAGGGGGCGGTCAGCCCCAGCATTTT.

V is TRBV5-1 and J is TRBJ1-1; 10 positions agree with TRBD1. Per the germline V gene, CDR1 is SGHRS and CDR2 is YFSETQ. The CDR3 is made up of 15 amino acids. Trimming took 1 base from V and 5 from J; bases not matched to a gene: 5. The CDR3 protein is CASSLFGTGETEAFF. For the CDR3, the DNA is TGCGCCAGCAGCTTGTTCGGGACAGGGGAGACTGAAGCTTTCTTT. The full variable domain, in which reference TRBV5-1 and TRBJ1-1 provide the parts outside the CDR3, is KAGVTQTPRYLIKTRGQQVTLSCSPISGHRSVSWYQQTPGQGLQFLFEYFSETQRNKGNFPGRFSGRQFSNSRSEMNVSTLELGDSALYLCASSLFGTGETEAFFGQGTRLTVV.

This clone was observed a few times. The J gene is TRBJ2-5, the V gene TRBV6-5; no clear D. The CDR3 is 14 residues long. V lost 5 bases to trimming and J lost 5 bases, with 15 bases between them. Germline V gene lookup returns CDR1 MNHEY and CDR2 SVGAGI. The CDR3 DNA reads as TGTGCCAGCAGTGAGGCAAGGTGGGTGGAGACCCAGTACTTC. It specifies CASSEARWVETQYF.

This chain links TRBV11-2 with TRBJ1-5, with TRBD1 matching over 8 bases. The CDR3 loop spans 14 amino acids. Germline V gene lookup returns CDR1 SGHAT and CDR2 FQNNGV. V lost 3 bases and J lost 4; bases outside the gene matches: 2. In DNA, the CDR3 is TGTGCCAGCAGCTTCACAGGGGGGAATCAGCCCCAGCATTTT. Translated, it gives CASSFTGGNQPQHF.

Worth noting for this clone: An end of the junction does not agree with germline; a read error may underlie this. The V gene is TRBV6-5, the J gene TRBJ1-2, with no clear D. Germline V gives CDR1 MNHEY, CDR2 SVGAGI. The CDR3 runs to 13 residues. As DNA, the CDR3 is TGTGCCAGCACTTACGGTAAAGTAGATGGCTACACCTTC. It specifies CASTYGKVDGYTF.

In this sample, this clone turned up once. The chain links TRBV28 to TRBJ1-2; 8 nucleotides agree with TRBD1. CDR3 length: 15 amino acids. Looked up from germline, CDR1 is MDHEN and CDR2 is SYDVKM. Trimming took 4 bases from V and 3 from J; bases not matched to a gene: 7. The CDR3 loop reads CASSSYGQGYYGYTF. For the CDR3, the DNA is TGTGCCAGCAGTTCTTACGGACAGGGCTACTATGGCTACACCTTC.

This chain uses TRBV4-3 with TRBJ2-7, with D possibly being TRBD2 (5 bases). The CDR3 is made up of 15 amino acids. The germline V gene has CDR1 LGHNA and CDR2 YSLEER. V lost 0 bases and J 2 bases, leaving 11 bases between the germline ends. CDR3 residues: CASSQDHYGTYEQYF. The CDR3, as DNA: TGCGCCAGCAGCCAAGATCACTACGGGACCTACGAGCAGTACTTC.

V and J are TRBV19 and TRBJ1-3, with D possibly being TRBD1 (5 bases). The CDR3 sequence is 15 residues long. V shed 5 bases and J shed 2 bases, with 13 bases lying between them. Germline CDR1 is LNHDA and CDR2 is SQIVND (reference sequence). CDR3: CASSLLAGAGNTIYF. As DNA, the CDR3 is TGTGCCAGTAGTCTCCTCGCGGGGGCTGGAAACACCATATATTTT.

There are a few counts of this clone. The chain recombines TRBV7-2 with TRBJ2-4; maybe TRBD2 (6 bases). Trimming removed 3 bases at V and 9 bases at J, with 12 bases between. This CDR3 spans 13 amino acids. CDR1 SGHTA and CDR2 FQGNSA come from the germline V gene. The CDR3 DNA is TGTGCCAGCAGCTTCGACGGGGGTAGCATTCAGTACTTC. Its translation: CASSFDGGSIQYF.

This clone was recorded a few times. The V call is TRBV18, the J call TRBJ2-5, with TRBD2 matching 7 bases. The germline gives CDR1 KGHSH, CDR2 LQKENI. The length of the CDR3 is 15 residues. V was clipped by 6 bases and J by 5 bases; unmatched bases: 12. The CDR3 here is CASSRSGAIRETQYF. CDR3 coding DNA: TGTGCCAGCTCTCGCAGCGGGGCCATCAGGGAGACCCAGTACTTC.